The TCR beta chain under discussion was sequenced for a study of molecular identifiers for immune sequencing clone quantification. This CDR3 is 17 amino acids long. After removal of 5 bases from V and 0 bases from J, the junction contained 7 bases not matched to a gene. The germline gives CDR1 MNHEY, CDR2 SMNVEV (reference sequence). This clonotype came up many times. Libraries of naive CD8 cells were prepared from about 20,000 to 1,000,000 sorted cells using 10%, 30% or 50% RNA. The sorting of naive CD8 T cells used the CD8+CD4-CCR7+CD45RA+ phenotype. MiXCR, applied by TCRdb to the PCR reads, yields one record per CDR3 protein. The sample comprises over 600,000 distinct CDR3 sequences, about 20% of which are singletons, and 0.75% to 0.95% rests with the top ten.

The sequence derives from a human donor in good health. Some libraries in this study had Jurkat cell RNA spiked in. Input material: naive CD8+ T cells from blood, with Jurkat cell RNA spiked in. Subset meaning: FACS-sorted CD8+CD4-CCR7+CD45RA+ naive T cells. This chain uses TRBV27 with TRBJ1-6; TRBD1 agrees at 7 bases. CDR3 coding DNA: TGTGCCAGCAGTGGGGGGGACAGCGGCTCCTATAATTCACCCCTCCACTTT. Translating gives CASSGGDSGSYNSPLHF.